Included here is one T cell receptor beta chain sequence, with context. Its matching antigen is unknown. The CDR3 extends over 14 amino acids. Germline CDR1 is MDHEN and CDR2 is SYDVKM. UMI-labeled 5' RACE yielded the TRB cDNA libraries. TCRdb reprocessed the 5' RACE reads; each CDR3 protein has one entry and no DNA is given. The sample's table shows roughly 48,000 distinct CDR3 sequences. Sorts that each held 300,000 cells were run in triplicate for every CD8+ T cell subset. The source of the sample is a study of CXCR3-negative and CXCR3-positive naive CD8 T cells. Study-level points and caveats: For memory CD8+ cells diversity was much lower, but both naive subsets had comparably high diversity.

The chain combines TRBV28 with TRBJ1-5; no DNA is available, so the TRBD1 call from TCRdb remains unchecked. Source material: memory CD8+ T cells from blood. This clonotype was obtained from a human donor in good health. Some clones in this sample may be carry-over from other donors' samples. CDR3 residues: CASSFGTGNQPQHF.